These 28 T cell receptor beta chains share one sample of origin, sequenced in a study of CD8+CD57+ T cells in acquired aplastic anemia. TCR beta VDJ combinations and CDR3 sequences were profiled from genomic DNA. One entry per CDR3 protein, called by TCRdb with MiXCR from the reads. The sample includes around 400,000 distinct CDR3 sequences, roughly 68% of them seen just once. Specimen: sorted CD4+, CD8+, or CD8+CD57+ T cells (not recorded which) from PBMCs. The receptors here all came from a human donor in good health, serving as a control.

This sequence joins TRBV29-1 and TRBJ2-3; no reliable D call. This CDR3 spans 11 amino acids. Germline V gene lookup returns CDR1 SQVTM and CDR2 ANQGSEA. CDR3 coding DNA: TGCATCGTCCCCCAGGCAGATACGCAGTATTTT. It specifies CIVPQADTQYF.

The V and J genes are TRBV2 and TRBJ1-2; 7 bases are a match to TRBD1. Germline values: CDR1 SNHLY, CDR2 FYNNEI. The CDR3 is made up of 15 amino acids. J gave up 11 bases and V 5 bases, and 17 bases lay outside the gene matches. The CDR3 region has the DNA TGTGCCAGCAGTATCCTAAGGGGGCTCAGCGGTGGGTACACCTTC. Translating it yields CASSILRGLSGGYTF.

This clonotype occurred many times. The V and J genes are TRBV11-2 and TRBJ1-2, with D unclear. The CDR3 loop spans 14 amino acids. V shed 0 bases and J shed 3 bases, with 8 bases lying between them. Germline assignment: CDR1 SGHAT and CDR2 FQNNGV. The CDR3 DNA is TGTGCCAGCAGCTTAGACAGATTAGACTATGGCTACACCTTC. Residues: CASSLDRLDYGYTF.

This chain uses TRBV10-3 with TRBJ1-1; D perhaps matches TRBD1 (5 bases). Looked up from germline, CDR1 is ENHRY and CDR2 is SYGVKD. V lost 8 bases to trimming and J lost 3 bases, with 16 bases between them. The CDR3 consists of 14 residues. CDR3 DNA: TGTGCCATCTGGAGAGAAGGGGAAGACACTGAAGCTTTCTTT. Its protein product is CAIWREGEDTEAFF.

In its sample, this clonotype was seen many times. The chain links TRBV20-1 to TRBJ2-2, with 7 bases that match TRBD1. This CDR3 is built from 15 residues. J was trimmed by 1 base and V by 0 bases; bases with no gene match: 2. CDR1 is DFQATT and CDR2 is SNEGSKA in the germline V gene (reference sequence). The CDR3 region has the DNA TGCAGTGCTAGAGATGACAGGGTGAACACCGGGGAGCTGTTTTTT. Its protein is CSARDDRVNTGELFF.

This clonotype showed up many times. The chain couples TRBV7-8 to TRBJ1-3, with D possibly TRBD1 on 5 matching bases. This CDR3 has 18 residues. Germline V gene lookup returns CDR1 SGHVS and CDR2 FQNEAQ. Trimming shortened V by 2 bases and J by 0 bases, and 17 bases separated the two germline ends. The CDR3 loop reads CASSLRPSTGYSGNTIYF. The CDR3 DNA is TGTGCCAGCAGCTTACGACCCTCCACAGGCTACTCTGGAAACACCATATATTTT.

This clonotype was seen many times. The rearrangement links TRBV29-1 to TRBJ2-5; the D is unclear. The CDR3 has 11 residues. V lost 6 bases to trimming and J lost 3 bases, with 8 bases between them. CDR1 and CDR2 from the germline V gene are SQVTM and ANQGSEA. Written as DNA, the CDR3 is TGCAGCGTGGGGATGAAAGAGACCCAGTACTTC. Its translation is CSVGMKETQYF.

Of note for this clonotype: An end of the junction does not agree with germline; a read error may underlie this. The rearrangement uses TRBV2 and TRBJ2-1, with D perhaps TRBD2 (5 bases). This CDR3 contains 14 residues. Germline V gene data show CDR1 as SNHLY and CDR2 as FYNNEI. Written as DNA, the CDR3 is TGTGCCAGCAAGTCAGAGGGTCGTGCTCAGGATCATGGTTTC. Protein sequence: CASKSEGRAQDHGF.

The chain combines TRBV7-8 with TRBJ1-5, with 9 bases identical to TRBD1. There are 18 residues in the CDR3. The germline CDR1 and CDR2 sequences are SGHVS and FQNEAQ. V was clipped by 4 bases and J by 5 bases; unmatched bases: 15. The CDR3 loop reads CASSSPGTGPSTDQPQHF. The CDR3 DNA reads TGTGCCAGCAGCTCTCCCGGGACAGGGCCAAGTACAGATCAGCCCCAGCATTTT.

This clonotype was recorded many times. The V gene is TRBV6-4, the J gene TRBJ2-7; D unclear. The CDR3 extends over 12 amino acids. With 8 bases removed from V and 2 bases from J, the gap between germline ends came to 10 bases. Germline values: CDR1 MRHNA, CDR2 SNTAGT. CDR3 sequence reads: CASDGRAYEQYF. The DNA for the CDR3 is TGTGCCAGCGACGGGCGAGCCTACGAGCAGTACTTC.

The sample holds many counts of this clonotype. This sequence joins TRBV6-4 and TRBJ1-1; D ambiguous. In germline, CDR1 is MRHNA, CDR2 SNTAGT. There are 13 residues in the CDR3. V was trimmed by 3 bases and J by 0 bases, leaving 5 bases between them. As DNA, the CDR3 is TGTGCCAGCAGTGAAGGAATGAACACTGAAGCTTTCTTT. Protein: CASSEGMNTEAFF.

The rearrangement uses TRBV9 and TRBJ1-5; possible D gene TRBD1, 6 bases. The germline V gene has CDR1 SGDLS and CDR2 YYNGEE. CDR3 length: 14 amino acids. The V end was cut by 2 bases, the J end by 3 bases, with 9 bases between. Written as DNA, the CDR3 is TGTGCCAGCAGCGTGGACAGTAACAATCAGCCCCAGCATTTT. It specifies CASSVDSNNQPQHF. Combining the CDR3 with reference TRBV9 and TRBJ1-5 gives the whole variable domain DSGVTQTPKHLITATGQRVTLRCSPRSGDLSVYWYQQSLDQGLQFLIQYYNGEERAKGNILERFSAQQFPDLHSELNLSSLELGDSALYFCASSVDSNNQPQHFGDGTRLSIL.

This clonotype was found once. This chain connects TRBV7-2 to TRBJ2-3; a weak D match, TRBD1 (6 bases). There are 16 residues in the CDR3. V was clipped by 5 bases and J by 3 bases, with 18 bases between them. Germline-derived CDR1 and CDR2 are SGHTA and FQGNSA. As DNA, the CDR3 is TGTGCCAGCAGCCAACATGTGGCTGGGACAACAGATACGCAGTATTTT. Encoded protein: CASSQHVAGTTDTQYF.

As DNA, the CDR3 is TGTGCCAGCAGTTTGACCGGGACAGGGGATTACGAGCAGTACTTC. This translates into CASSLTGTGDYEQYF. This chain connects TRBV25-1 to TRBJ2-7; 10 bases match TRBD1. This CDR3 contains 15 residues. CDR1 is MGHDK, CDR2 SYGVNS, per germline. The junction had 8 bases not matched to a gene; V was cut back by 5 bases and J by 4 bases.

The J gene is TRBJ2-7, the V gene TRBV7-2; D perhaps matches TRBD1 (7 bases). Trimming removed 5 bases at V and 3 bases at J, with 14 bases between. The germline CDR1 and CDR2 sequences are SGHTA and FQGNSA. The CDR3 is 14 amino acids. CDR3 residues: CASSKDRRGYEQYF. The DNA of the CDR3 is TGTGCCAGCAGCAAGGACAGGAGGGGCTACGAGCAGTACTTC. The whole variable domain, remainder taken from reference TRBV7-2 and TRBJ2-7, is GAGVSQSPSNKVTEKGKDVELRCDPISGHTALYWYRQSLGQGLEFLIYFQGNSAPDKSGLPSDRFSAERTGGSVSTLTIQRTQQEDSAVYLCASSKDRRGYEQYFGPGTRLTVT.

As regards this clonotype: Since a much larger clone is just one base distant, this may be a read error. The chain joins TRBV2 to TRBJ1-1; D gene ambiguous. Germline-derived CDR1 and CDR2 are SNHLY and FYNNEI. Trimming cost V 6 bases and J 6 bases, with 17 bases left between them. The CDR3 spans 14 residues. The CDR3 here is CASSQVTGSAEAFF. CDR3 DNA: TGTGCCAGCAGCCAAGTAACGGGGTCCGCTGAAGCTTTCTTT.

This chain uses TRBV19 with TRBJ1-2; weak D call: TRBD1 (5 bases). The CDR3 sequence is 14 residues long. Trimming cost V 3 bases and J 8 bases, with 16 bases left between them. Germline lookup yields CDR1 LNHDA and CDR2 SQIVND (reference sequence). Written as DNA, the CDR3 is TGTGCCAGTAGTATCAAGGGACTTAGTGAGGGCTACACCTTC. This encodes CASSIKGLSEGYTF.

Here the CDR3 DNA reads TGTGCCAGCAGCAGGTCGCGTGGGGCGACGAGCACAGATACGCAGTATTTT. Translating it yields CASSRSRGATSTDTQYF. This chain joins TRBV7-2 and TRBJ2-3; D possibly corresponds to TRBD1 (5 bases). Trimming took 5 bases from V and 0 from J, leaving 18 bases between them. CDR3 size: 17 residues. Germline CDR1 is SGHTA and CDR2 is FQGNSA.

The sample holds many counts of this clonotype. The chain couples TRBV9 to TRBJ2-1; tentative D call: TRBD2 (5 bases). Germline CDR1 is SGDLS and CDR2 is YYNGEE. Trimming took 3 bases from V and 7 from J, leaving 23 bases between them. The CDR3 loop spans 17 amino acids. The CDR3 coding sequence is TGTGCCAGCAGCGCCCCGACATTGCAATACCAGCGGAATGAGCAGTTCTTC. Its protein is CASSAPTLQYQRNEQFF. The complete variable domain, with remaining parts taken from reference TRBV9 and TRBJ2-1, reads DSGVTQTPKHLITATGQRVTLRCSPRSGDLSVYWYQQSLDQGLQFLIQYYNGEERAKGNILERFSAQQFPDLHSELNLSSLELGDSALYFCASSAPTLQYQRNEQFFGPGTRLTVL.

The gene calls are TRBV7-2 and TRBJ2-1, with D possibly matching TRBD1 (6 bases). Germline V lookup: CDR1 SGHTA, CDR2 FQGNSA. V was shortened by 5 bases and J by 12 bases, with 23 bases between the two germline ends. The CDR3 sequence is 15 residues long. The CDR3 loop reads CASSRTGISNQPQFF. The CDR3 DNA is TGTGCCAGCAGCAGAACAGGGATCAGTAATCAGCCGCAGTTCTTC.

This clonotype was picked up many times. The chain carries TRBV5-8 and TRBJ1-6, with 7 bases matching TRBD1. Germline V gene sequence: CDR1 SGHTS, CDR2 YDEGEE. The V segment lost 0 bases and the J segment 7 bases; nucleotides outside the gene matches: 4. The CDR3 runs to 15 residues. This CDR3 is CASSLDRGQNSPLHF. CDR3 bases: TGTGCCAGCAGCTTGGATAGGGGGCAGAATTCACCCCTCCACTTT.

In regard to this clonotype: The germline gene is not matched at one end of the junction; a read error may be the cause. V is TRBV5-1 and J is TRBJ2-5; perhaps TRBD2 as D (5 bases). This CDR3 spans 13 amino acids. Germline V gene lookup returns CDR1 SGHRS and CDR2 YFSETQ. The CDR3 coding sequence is TGTGCCAGCGGTTTGGCAGGAATAGAGACCCAGTACTTC. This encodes CASGLAGIETQYF. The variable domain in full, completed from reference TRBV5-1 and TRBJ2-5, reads KAGVTQTPRYLIKTRGQQVTLSCSPISGHRSVSWYQQTPGQGLQFLFEYFSETQRNKGNFPGRFSGRQFSNSRSEMNVSTLELGDSALYLCASGLAGIETQYFGPGTRLLVL.

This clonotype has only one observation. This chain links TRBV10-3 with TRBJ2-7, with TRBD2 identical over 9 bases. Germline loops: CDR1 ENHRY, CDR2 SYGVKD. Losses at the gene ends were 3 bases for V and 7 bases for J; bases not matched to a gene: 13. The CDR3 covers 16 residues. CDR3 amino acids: CAISEESGGPYNEQYF. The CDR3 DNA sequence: TGTGCCATCAGTGAAGAAAGCGGGGGGCCCTACAATGAGCAGTACTTC.

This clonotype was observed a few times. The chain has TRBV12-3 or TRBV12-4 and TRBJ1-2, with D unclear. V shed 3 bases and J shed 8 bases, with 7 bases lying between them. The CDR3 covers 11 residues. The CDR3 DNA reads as TGTGCCAGCAGTTTCGCGCGAGGCTACACCTTC. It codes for CASSFARGYTF.

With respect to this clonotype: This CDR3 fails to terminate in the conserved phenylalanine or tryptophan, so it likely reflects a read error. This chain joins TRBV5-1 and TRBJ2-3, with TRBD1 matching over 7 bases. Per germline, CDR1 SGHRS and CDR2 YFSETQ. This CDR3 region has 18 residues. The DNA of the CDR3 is TGTGCCAGCAGGGCGACAGGGTTCGGGACGGTAGCGACAGATACGCAGTATTCT. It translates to CASRATGFGTVATDTQYS.

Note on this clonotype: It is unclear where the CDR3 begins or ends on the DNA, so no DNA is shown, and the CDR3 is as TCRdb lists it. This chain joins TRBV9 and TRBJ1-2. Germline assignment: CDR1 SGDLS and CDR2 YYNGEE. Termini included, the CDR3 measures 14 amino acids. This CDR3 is CASTVVDTQYFGTF.

CDR3 in DNA: TGTGCCAGCAGCACAAGGGCAGGGAAGATCACAGATACGCAGTATTTT. Translation: CASSTRAGKITDTQYF. This chain uses TRBV7-6 with TRBJ2-3; the D gene is possibly TRBD1 (5 bases). CDR3 size: 16 residues. V lost 5 bases to trimming and J lost 2 bases, with 17 bases between them. Per the germline V gene, CDR1 is SGHVS and CDR2 is FNYEAQ.

The CDR3, as DNA: TGTGCCAGCAGCTGGGGGAACATGGAGACCCAGTACTTC. It translates to CASSWGNMETQYF. J is TRBJ2-5 and V is TRBV5-6, with D perhaps matching TRBD1 or TRBD2 (5 bases each). The CDR3 covers 13 residues. Trimming shortened V by 3 bases and J by 5 bases, and 11 bases separated the two germline ends. Germline V gene sequence: CDR1 SGHDT, CDR2 YYEEEE.